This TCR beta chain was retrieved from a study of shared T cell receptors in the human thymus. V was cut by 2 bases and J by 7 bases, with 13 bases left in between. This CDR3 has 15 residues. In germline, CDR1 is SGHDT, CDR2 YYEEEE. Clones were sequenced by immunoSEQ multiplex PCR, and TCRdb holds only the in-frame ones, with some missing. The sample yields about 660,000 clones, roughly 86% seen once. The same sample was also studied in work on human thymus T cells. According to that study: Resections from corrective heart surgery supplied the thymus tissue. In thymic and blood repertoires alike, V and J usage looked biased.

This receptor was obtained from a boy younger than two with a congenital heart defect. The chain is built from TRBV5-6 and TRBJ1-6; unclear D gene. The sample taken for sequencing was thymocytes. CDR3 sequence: CASSFPREGNSPLHF. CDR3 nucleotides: TGTGCCAGCAGCTTTCCGAGGGAGGGAAATTCACCCCTCCACTTT.